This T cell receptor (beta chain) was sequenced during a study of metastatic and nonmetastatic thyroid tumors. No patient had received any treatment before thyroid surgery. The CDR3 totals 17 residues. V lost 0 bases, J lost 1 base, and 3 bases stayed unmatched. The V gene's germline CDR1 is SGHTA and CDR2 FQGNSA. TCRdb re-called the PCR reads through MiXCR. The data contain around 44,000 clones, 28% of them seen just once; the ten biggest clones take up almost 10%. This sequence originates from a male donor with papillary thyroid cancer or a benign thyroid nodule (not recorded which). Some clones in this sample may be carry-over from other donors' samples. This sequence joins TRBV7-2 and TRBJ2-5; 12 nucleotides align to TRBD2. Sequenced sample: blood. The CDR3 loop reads CASSLAWGLAGQETQYF. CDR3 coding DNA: TGTGCCAGCAGCTTAGCTTGGGGACTAGCGGGCCAAGAGACCCAGTACTTC.